A selection of T cell receptor beta chains follows, all from one sample in a study of shared clonotypes between healthy human individuals. Sequencing used immunoSEQ multiplex PCR; TCRdb keeps in-frame clones, though not all of them. The sample carries some 580,000 clones, more than 95% recorded once. Sample: naive CD4+ T cells sorted from blood. The receptors derive from a woman aged 30 to 39 in good health. Each CDR3 is given with its conserved first and last residue. Part of the rows lack a size; the others show once, few, many or a class for expanded clones.

>TRBV6-6|TRBJ2-2|NA
CASSLDSTGELFF
>TRBV7-9|TRBJ2-5|NA
CASSPDRGRGLQETQYF
>TRBV2|TRBJ2-1|NA
CASSQAGEGNEQFF
>TRBV5-1|TRBJ2-1|NA
CASRRDRGVNEQFF
>TRBV15|TRBJ2-5|NA
CATSRDPAGGDEVTQYF
>TRBV14|TRBJ1-1|NA
CASSRNPGARPLMNTEAFF
>TRBV10-3|NA|NA
CAISDSWTSGGNEQYF
>TRBV29-1|TRBJ2-7|NA
CSVEDGSYEQYF
>TRBV2|TRBJ2-6|once
CASGATGANVLTF
>TRBV5-1|TRBJ2-3|NA
CASSAGHSSSTDTQYF
>TRBV28|TRBJ2-7|NA
CASRGTGNEQYF